These 17 T cell receptor beta chains were sequenced from one sample in a study of OX40 agonist ivuxolimab in advanced cancers. Repertoires were generated with immunoSEQ multiplex PCR, while TCRdb's copy carries only in-frame clones and drops some. The sample contains approximately 70,000 clones, roughly 80% of which appear only once. The input for sequencing was CD4+ or CD8+ T cells sorted from blood, taken in a trial of the OX40 agonist ivuxolimab. The receptor source for this set is an adult with an advanced solid tumor such as melanoma, head and neck, liver or kidney cancer.

The genes are TRBV21-1 and TRBJ1-4; the DNA was not compared with TRBD1, the D call given in the table. TRBV21-1 corresponds to a pseudogene. The CDR3 consists of 14 residues. The CDR3, as DNA: TGTGCCAGCAGCAAAGTACAGGGGCGGGAAAAACTGTTTTTT. Its translation: CASSKVQGREKLFF.

The chain uses TRBV5-1 and TRBJ2-7, with D unresolved. The CDR3 covers 14 residues. V was pared by 0 bases and J by 4 bases, with 11 bases between. Germline CDR1 and CDR2: SGHRS and YFSETQ. DNA of the CDR3: TGCGCCAGCAGCTTGGTTAGGGAAGGGTACGAGCAGTACTTC. This gives the protein CASSLVREGYEQYF.

The CDR3 coding sequence is TGTGCCACGGCTTTGGGGGCCTATGGCTACACCTTC. Residues: CATALGAYGYTF. V is TRBV15 and J is TRBJ1-2; D possibly corresponds to TRBD1 (6 bases). Germline V gene lookup returns CDR1 LNHNV and CDR2 YYDKDF (reference sequence). Trimming shortened V by 9 bases and J by 4 bases, and 12 bases separated the two germline ends. CDR3 length: 12 residues.

The CDR3 DNA sequence: TGTGCCAGCAGCCGGCAAGCGGGGGGGGGATACAATGAGCAGTTCTTC. Translation: CASSRQAGGGYNEQFF. The V call is TRBV4-2, the J call TRBJ2-1; 10 nucleotides line up with TRBD2. This CDR3 spans 16 amino acids. V lost 4 bases and J lost 4; bases outside the gene matches: 7. CDR1 and CDR2 (germline): LGHNA, YNFKEQ.

The chain uses TRBV5-5 and TRBJ1-4; D gene uncertain. CDR1 and CDR2 (germline): SGHKS, YYEKEE (reference sequence). The CDR3 covers 13 residues. V lost 3 bases and J 6 bases, leaving 9 bases between the germline ends. This CDR3 is CASSSSPDEKLFF. DNA of the CDR3: TGTGCCAGCAGCTCCTCCCCCGATGAAAAACTGTTTTTT.

This chain joins TRBV29-1 and TRBJ2-5; D gene ambiguous. There are 12 residues in the CDR3. V lost 3 bases to trimming and J lost 4 bases, with 9 bases between them. Germline CDR1 and CDR2: SQVTM and ANQGSEA. The CDR3 coding sequence is TGCAGCGTTGATAGATTCGGAGAGACCCAGTACTTC. Translating it yields CSVDRFGETQYF.

The rearrangement uses TRBV5-1 and TRBJ2-2, with D unresolved. The CDR3 sequence is 16 residues long. The germline gives CDR1 SGHRS, CDR2 YFSETQ. Trimming pared 8 bases from V and 4 bases from J, leaving 21 bases between. CDR3 loop: CASGKIRGPTTGELFF. The CDR3 DNA follows: TGCGCCAGTGGCAAAATCAGAGGCCCGACCACCGGGGAGCTGTTTTTT.

This clone turned up a few times. The V and J genes are TRBV6-5 and TRBJ1-2; D unclear. Trimming pared 2 bases from V and 6 bases from J, leaving 13 bases between. CDR1 and CDR2 from the germline V gene are MNHEY and SVGAGI. The CDR3 is 14 amino acids. This CDR3 reads CASSYDTGKDGYTF. The CDR3 DNA follows: TGTGCCAGCAGTTACGACACTGGAAAGGATGGCTACACCTTC.

This chain joins TRBV28 and TRBJ1-5; 8 bases are a match to TRBD1. Looked up from germline, CDR1 is MDHEN and CDR2 is SYDVKM. V lost 1 base to trimming and J lost 2 bases; unmatched junction nucleotides: 4. The CDR3 loop spans 16 amino acids. The CDR3 loop reads CASSLFAGQGNQPQHF. CDR3 DNA: TGTGCCAGCAGTTTATTTGCGGGACAGGGCAATCAGCCCCAGCATTTT.

The J gene is TRBJ2-5, the V gene TRBV6-5; no firm D call. The CDR3 spans 13 residues. V dropped 0 bases and J dropped 5 bases, with 7 bases sitting between them. Germline values: CDR1 MNHEY, CDR2 SVGAGI. This CDR3 reads CASSYSTRETQYF. The CDR3 DNA reads TGTGCCAGCAGTTACTCAACCAGGGAGACCCAGTACTTC.

The count of this clone is one. The V call is TRBV21-1, the J call TRBJ2-2. TRBV21-1 is termed a pseudogene. The CDR3 covers 17 residues. Here the CDR3 reads CASSRGAPESISGELFF. As DNA, the CDR3 is TGTGCCAGCAGCAGGGGGGCGCCCGAGTCGATCTCCGGGGAGCTGTTTTTT.

The CDR3 region is CASRRTEPNEKLFF. CDR3 in DNA: TGTGCCAGCAGACGGACAGAACCTAATGAAAAACTGTTTTTT. The V and J genes are TRBV6-1 and TRBJ1-4; tentatively, D is TRBD1 (6 bases). Germline V gene data show CDR1 as MNHNS and CDR2 as SASEGT. The V and J ends lost 6 bases and 3 bases respectively, with 11 bases between them. CDR3 length: 14 residues.

CDR3 in DNA: TGTGCCAGCAGCCATCTACAGGGGGCATTGGATGGGGCCAACGTCCTGACTTTC. Amino acid sequence: CASSHLQGALDGANVLTF. The chain employs TRBV7-9 and TRBJ2-6; 9 positions agree with TRBD1. The junction had 11 bases not matched to a gene; V was cut back by 5 bases and J by 3 bases. The germline CDR1 and CDR2 sequences are SEHNR and FQNEAQ (reference sequence). The CDR3 spans 18 residues.

J is TRBJ2-7 and V is TRBV11-2, with D unclear. This CDR3 is 16 amino acids long. Trimming removed 4 bases at V and 5 bases at J, with 21 bases between. In germline, CDR1 is SGHAT, CDR2 FQNNGV. The CDR3 bases are TGTGCCAGCAGCTCCGCCCCCGGGCCCATTGGCCACGAGCAGTACTTC. This gives the protein CASSSAPGPIGHEQYF. The full variable domain, its missing parts supplied by reference TRBV11-2 and TRBJ2-7, is EAGVAQSPRYKIIEKRQSVAFWCNPISGHATLYWYQQILGQGPKLLIQFQNNGVVDDSQLPKDRFSAERLKGVDSTLKIQPAKLEDSAVYLCASSSAPGPIGHEQYFGPGTRLTVT.

This sequence joins TRBV7-9 and TRBJ2-3, with TRBD1 matching 7 bases. The germline CDR1 and CDR2 sequences are SEHNR and FQNEAQ (reference sequence). CDR3 length: 14 amino acids. The ends lost 5 bases at V and 3 bases at J; junction bases unmatched: 5. CDR3 region: CASSQRGQTDTQYF. The DNA of the CDR3 is TGTGCCAGCAGCCAGAGGGGACAGACAGATACGCAGTATTTT. Based on the CDR3 plus reference TRBV7-9 and TRBJ2-3, the full variable domain is DTGVSQNPRHKITKRGQNVTFRCDPISEHNRLYWYRQTLGQGPEFLTYFQNEAQLEKSRLLSDRFSAERPKGSFSTLEIQRTEQGDSAMYLCASSQRGQTDTQYFGPGTRLTVL.

This chain joins TRBV7-9 and TRBJ1-1; D unresolved. The CDR3 totals 15 residues. Trimming took 4 bases from V and 0 from J, leaving 12 bases between them. CDR1 is SEHNR and CDR2 is FQNEAQ in the germline V gene (reference sequence). The DNA for the CDR3 is TGTGCCAGCAGCTCTTGGGGAGGCTTGAACACTGAAGCTTTCTTT. It encodes CASSSWGGLNTEAFF.

This clone came up a few times. The V gene is TRBV28, the J gene TRBJ1-5; no reliable D call. The CDR3 runs to 12 residues. With 1 base removed from V and 7 bases from J, the gap between germline ends came to 5 bases. In germline, CDR1 is MDHEN, CDR2 SYDVKM. The CDR3 region is CASSLFGQPQHF. Written as DNA, the CDR3 is TGTGCCAGCAGTTTATTTGGACAGCCCCAGCATTTT.